The sequence of this TCR beta chain was determined in a study of blood T cells in healthy people across ages. The CDR3 is 15 residues long. Remarks on this clonotype: The antigen remains unidentified.

A sample-barcoded 5' primer and a J-beta primer mix were used in a second PCR of roughly 6 to 11 cycles. TCRdb processed the 5' RACE reads anew with MiXCR; each CDR3 protein has one entry. The table shows about 1,000,000 distinct CDR3 sequences, with under 55% occurring only once. The sample providers were healthy Caucasian people from Russia, aged roughly 6 to 90. Each of the donors had approximately 10 milliliters of peripheral blood drawn into EDTA-treated Vacutainer tubes. Study conclusions and caveats: Roughly linear declines in TCR beta diversity per million T cells occurred with age. The long-lived group displayed more naive CD4+ cells, plus higher diversity, than the aged donors did.

This clonotype originated in a woman aged 60-70 years in good health. The source material was blood. The V and J genes are TRBV21-1 and TRBJ1-6. TRBV21-1 is shown as a pseudogene. CDR3 nucleotides: TGTGCCAGCAGCAAAGCGCCGGGAGGAATGTTTCACCTCCACTTT. Encoded protein: CASSKAPGGMFHLHF.